This T cell receptor beta chain derives from a study of breast tumors, draining lymph nodes, adjacent tissues (dated by TCRdb to between 2015 and 2016). With respect to the entire study: In breast cancer patients, the study compared the TCR beta repertoires of tumor, adjacent nontumor tissue and axillary lymph nodes. In human breast cancer, the study set out to evaluate how tumor, surrounding tissue and draining lymph node repertoires relate to one another and whether T cells may move between these sites. What the work shows at the level of the full study, not this receptor alone: T-cell repertoire diversity in tumors was found to be lower than in lymph nodes but higher than in nontumor tissue, and preferential V and J gene usage was observed. Tumor and nontumor tissue repertoires were found to be significantly more similar in luminal-like than in basal-like breast cancer. A scenario in which most tumor T cells derive from the lymph node and then expand within tumor tissue was judged to be consistent with the data. The conclusion that tumor T cells originate in lymph nodes was presented as consistent with a hypothesis rather than as directly demonstrated.

From the germline V gene, CDR1 is MNHEY and CDR2 is SVGAGI. From the cysteine through the phenylalanine, the CDR3 covers 12 amino acids. Only the CDR3 region is kept as DNA, spanning 36 bases read in frame from base 1. At the junction V is shortened by 5 bases and J by 7 bases, with 9 bases in between. Lymph node samples came from the axillary draining lymph nodes of breast cancer patients. Comment on this clonotype: The antigen it recognizes is unknown. No qualities accompany the bases; no much larger clone lies one base away.

The sequencing machine was an Illumina HiSeq 2000. Multiplex PCR amplification was used to generate the TCR beta chain libraries. The amplified TCR beta chain products were analyzed by high-throughput sequencing. TCRdb cleaned the public reads at Q25 with fastp, built clones with MiXCR and kept in-frame beta chains. CDR3 protein duplicates are merged, each entry listing the most common genes and DNA. For this sample the table gives roughly 220,000 distinct CDR3 sequences, of which 30% to 35% were detected only once. The ten largest clones represent approximately 3.7% of the sample. The source is a female donor with breast cancer. Some clones in this sample may be carry-over from other donors' samples. The sequenced material came from axillary lymph node tissue. The sequence joins TRBV6-5 to TRBJ2-1; the best D guess is TRBD1, with 6 bases matching. The encoded CDR3 is CASSHDRNEQFF. The nucleotide sequence reads TGTGCCAGCAGTCACGACAGGAATGAGCAGTTCTTC.